Sequencing of this T cell receptor beta chain was carried out in a study of human T cells and chemical hapten exposure. Documented time point: pre-sensitization, week 0. As for treatment: therapeutic diphenylcyclopropenone sensitization with weekly scalp DPC. It was unfractionated whole blood from which total RNA was extracted. Alopecia patients between 18 and 70 years old and suitable for DPC were used as donors. This clonotype was seen just once. TCRdb re-called the RACE reads with MiXCR, one entry per CDR3 protein. The sample yields under 40,000 distinct CDR3 sequences, around 12% seen once. This sequence originates from a middle-aged woman with alopecia areata. Some clones in this sample may be carry-over from other donors' samples. The sequencing used whole blood, collected in connection with sensitization to the hapten diphenylcyclopropenone (DPC).

CDR3 amino acids: CASSPRGQYRTGELFF. The CDR3 DNA follows: TGTGCCAGCAGCCCCCGGGGCCAGTACCGCACCGGGGAGCTGTTTTTT. V gene TRBV7-2 combines with J gene TRBJ2-2; D might be TRBD1 or TRBD2, each matching 5 bases. The CDR3 covers 16 residues. Per the germline V gene, CDR1 is SGHTA and CDR2 is FQGNSA. V shed 5 bases and J shed 4 bases, with 17 bases lying between them.